A few counts support the clone carrying this T cell receptor (beta chain). Antigen: not known. This sample stems from a study of blood T cells in healthy people across ages. Using a J-beta primer mix together with a sample-barcoded 5' primer, a second PCR was run for roughly 7 to 12 cycles. One entry per CDR3 protein, called by TCRdb with MiXCR from the 5' RACE reads. The sample lists about 1.4 million distinct CDR3 sequences; approximately 63% were seen once. Whole-study results and caveats: Unsorted PBMCs ruled out conclusive naive versus antigen-experienced comparison.

Germline V gene sequence: CDR1 SGHTA, CDR2 FQGNSA. V shed 5 bases and J shed 10 bases, with 11 bases lying between them. The CDR3 is 12 amino acids. The V call is TRBV7-2, the J call TRBJ1-4; D unclear. The TCR was taken from a man between 18 and 35 years old in good health. The sample consisted of blood. The CDR3 sequence: CASSQSLGKLFF. The CDR3 DNA reads as TGTGCCAGCAGCCAATCATTAGGAAAACTGTTTTTT.